A single TCR beta chain is shown here with its context. Its antigen is unknown. Genomic DNA (about 2 micrograms) was obtained from cryopreserved PBMCs for construction of TCR beta libraries. The repertoire was sequenced with immunoSEQ multiplex PCR; TCRdb's copy has only in-frame clones and lacks some. The data show fewer than 100,000 clones, about 76% seen once. This entry comes from a study of cytotoxic CD8 clonotypes in ibrutinib-treated CLL. Across the whole study: Across the patients, about a dozen were relapsed/refractory, roughly 16 treatment-naive and 17 to 18 IGHV unmutated. After treatment lasting a median roughly 12 months, range 6 to 36, response samples were collected. Overall study results and limits: Baseline values of clonality outstripped age-matched healthy donors and followed circulating CD8+ T-cell counts.

CDR3 length: 11 amino acids. From germline, CDR1 is MNHNS and CDR2 SASEGT. The V end was cut by 8 bases, the J end by 3 bases, with 8 bases between. The sample here was PBMCs, taken after 12 months of ibrutinib treatment. This receptor was identified in a human donor with chronic lymphocytic leukemia. This chain links TRBV6-1 with TRBJ2-7; D is perhaps TRBD1 (5 bases). CDR3 nucleotide sequence: TGTGCCAGCTCGGACAACTACGAGCAGTACTTC. Translation gives CASSDNYEQYF.